These T cell receptor beta chains were read from a single sample in a study of cytomegalovirus exposure and HLA in healthy donors. Using immunoSEQ multiplex PCR, the repertoire was profiled, and TCRdb retains in-frame clones only, with some absent. The sample gives around 150,000 clones, about 10% of which show up once; roughly 7% is in the top ten. Sequenced material: PBMCs. These receptors all come from a woman aged 35 to 49 in good health and CMV-seropositive. CDR3s include the opening cysteine and the closing phenylalanine or tryptophan. The order of the fields is V gene, clone size, J gene, D gene, CDR3 protein, CDR3 DNA. D genes are given only for firm matches. The size field is filled for only some rows; it gives once, few, many or a size class.

v_gene: TRBV28; abundance: few; j_gene: TRBJ1-2; d_gene: TRBD1; CDR3aa: CASSLQGTGRNYGYTF; CDR3nt: TGTGCCAGCAGTTTACAGGGGACAGGGCGTAACTATGGCTACACCTTC
v_gene: TRBV7-2; abundance: -; j_gene: TRBJ2-1; d_gene: TRBD2; CDR3aa: CASSLLGAGGYNEQFF; CDR3nt: TGTGCCAGCAGCCTTCTTGGAGCGGGGGGGTACAATGAGCAGTTCTTC
v_gene: TRBV10-3; abundance: once; j_gene: TRBJ2-7; d_gene: -; CDR3aa: CAISDGGGQDEQYF; CDR3nt: TGTGCCATCAGTGATGGAGGGGGCCAAGACGAGCAGTACTTC
v_gene: TRBV2; abundance: few; j_gene: TRBJ1-6; d_gene: -; CDR3aa: CASSWGGDPYNSPLHF; CDR3nt: TGTGCCAGCTCCTGGGGCGGGGACCCCTATAATTCACCCCTCCACTTT
v_gene: TRBV5-4; abundance: few; j_gene: TRBJ2-3; d_gene: -; CDR3aa: CASPGGPGTDTQYF; CDR3nt: TGTGCCAGCCCCGGGGGGCCGGGCACAGATACGCAGTATTTT
v_gene: TRBV7-9; abundance: few; j_gene: TRBJ1-1; d_gene: -; CDR3aa: CASSFPGTSNTEAFF; CDR3nt: TGTGCCAGCAGCTTCCCCGGGACATCTAACACTGAAGCTTTCTTT
v_gene: TRBV6-6; abundance: -; j_gene: TRBJ2-1; d_gene: TRBD1; CDR3aa: CASSPGTGPYNAQFF; CDR3nt: TGTGCCAGCAGTCCGGGGACAGGGCCCTACAATGCGCAGTTCTTC
v_gene: TRBV11-2; abundance: few; j_gene: TRBJ2-1; d_gene: TRBD2; CDR3aa: CASSVTSGAYNEQFF; CDR3nt: TGTGCCAGCAGCGTGACTAGCGGAGCATACAATGAGCAGTTCTTC
v_gene: TRBV14; abundance: -; j_gene: TRBJ2-7; d_gene: TRBD1; CDR3aa: CASSRTTGFYEQYF; CDR3nt: TGTGCCAGCAGCCGGACGACAGGGTTCTACGAGCAGTACTTC
v_gene: TRBV2; abundance: -; j_gene: TRBJ2-3; d_gene: -; CDR3aa: CATAWGLTDTQYF; CDR3nt: TGTGCCACCGCTTGGGGCTTAACAGATACGCAGTATTTT
v_gene: TRBV2; abundance: few; j_gene: TRBJ2-2; d_gene: TRBD2; CDR3aa: CASSLAGGPIGELFF; CDR3nt: TGTGCCAGCAGTCTAGCGGGGGGGCCGATCGGGGAGCTGTTTTTT
v_gene: TRBV5-1; abundance: -; j_gene: TRBJ2-3; d_gene: TRBD2; CDR3aa: CASSLSGAYSTDTQYF; CDR3nt: TGCGCCAGCAGCTTGAGCGGGGCCTATAGCACAGATACGCAGTATTTT
v_gene: TRBV4-1; abundance: few; j_gene: TRBJ2-2; d_gene: -; CDR3aa: CASSHPSIGELFF; CDR3nt: TGCGCCAGCAGCCACCCTAGCATCGGGGAGCTGTTTTTT
v_gene: TRBV27; abundance: few; j_gene: TRBJ2-3; d_gene: TRBD2; CDR3aa: CASSVSGTTRQDTQYF; CDR3nt: TGTGCCAGCAGTGTCTCCGGGACTACACGGCAGGATACGCAGTATTTT
v_gene: TRBV10-1; abundance: -; j_gene: TRBJ1-1; d_gene: -; CDR3aa: CASRVRTRVGTEAFF; CDR3nt: TGCGCCAGCAGAGTGAGGACCAGGGTGGGCACTGAAGCTTTCTTT
v_gene: TRBV7-2; abundance: few; j_gene: TRBJ2-2; d_gene: -; CDR3aa: CASSLKRVNTGELFF; CDR3nt: TGTGCCAGCAGCTTAAAGAGGGTTAACACCGGGGAGCTGTTTTTT
v_gene: TRBV6-5; abundance: few; j_gene: TRBJ2-2; d_gene: TRBD1; CDR3aa: CASRVSTGATGELFF; CDR3nt: TGTGCCAGCAGGGTATCGACAGGGGCCACCGGGGAGCTGTTTTTT
v_gene: TRBV27; abundance: -; j_gene: TRBJ1-5; d_gene: -; CDR3aa: CASSHGRGVGNQPQHF; CDR3nt: TGTGCCAGCAGTCATGGCAGGGGCGTTGGCAATCAGCCCCAGCATTTT
v_gene: TRBV2; abundance: -; j_gene: TRBJ2-2; d_gene: -; CDR3aa: CASERDKATGELFF; CDR3nt: TGTGCCAGCGAGCGGGACAAAGCCACCGGGGAGCTGTTTTTT
v_gene: TRBV19; abundance: few; j_gene: TRBJ1-1; d_gene: -; CDR3aa: CASKVGPGRGTEAFF; CDR3nt: TGTGCCAGTAAAGTGGGACCCGGGAGAGGCACTGAAGCTTTCTTT
v_gene: TRBV5-5; abundance: -; j_gene: TRBJ1-1; d_gene: -; CDR3aa: CASSLGGNTEAFF; CDR3nt: TGTGCCAGCAGCTTGGGCGGGAACACTGAAGCTTTCTTT
v_gene: TRBV6-1; abundance: -; j_gene: TRBJ1-5; d_gene: -; CDR3aa: CASRNGGLNQHQHF; CDR3nt: TGTGCCAGCAGGAACGGGGGGCTGAATCAGCACCAGCATTTT
v_gene: TRBV7-9; abundance: -; j_gene: TRBJ2-2; d_gene: TRBD2; CDR3aa: CASSRNSGVAGELFF; CDR3nt: TGTGCCAGCAGCCGCAATAGCGGGGTGGCCGGGGAGCTGTTTTTT
v_gene: TRBV6-6; abundance: few; j_gene: TRBJ2-1; d_gene: TRBD1; CDR3aa: CASRWDRGHNEQFF; CDR3nt: TGTGCCAGCCGGTGGGACAGGGGGCACAATGAGCAGTTCTTC
v_gene: TRBV9; abundance: -; j_gene: TRBJ2-2; d_gene: TRBD1; CDR3aa: CASSVRGQDTGELFF; CDR3nt: TGTGCCAGCAGCGTAAGGGGGCAGGACACCGGGGAGCTGTTTTTT
v_gene: TRBV6-9; abundance: few; j_gene: TRBJ2-3; d_gene: TRBD1; CDR3aa: CARGSRGTDTQYF; CDR3nt: TGTGCCAGGGGTAGCAGGGGGACAGATACGCAGTATTTT
v_gene: TRBV5-1; abundance: -; j_gene: TRBJ2-7; d_gene: TRBD2; CDR3aa: CASSSVAGAYEQYF; CDR3nt: TGCGCCAGCAGCTCTGTAGCGGGGGCCTACGAGCAGTACTTC
v_gene: TRBV6-1; abundance: -; j_gene: TRBJ1-1; d_gene: -; CDR3aa: CASRDSWGTEAFF; CDR3nt: TGTGCCAGCAGGGACTCCTGGGGCACTGAAGCTTTCTTT
v_gene: TRBV29-1; abundance: -; j_gene: TRBJ1-1; d_gene: TRBD1; CDR3aa: CSVGGQGGSEAFF; CDR3nt: TGCAGCGTTGGCGGACAGGGCGGGTCTGAAGCTTTCTTT
v_gene: TRBV7-2; abundance: few; j_gene: TRBJ2-7; d_gene: TRBD2; CDR3aa: CASTTLAGTYEQYF; CDR3nt: TGTGCCAGCACCACTCTAGCGGGCACCTACGAGCAGTACTTC
v_gene: TRBV7-8; abundance: few; j_gene: TRBJ2-7; d_gene: TRBD2; CDR3aa: CATRGGSSYEQYF; CDR3nt: TGTGCCACCCGGGGGGGCAGCTCCTACGAGCAGTACTTC
v_gene: TRBV6-5; abundance: -; j_gene: TRBJ2-7; d_gene: -; CDR3aa: CASSSGEREQYF; CDR3nt: TGTGCCAGCAGTTCAGGGGAACGCGAGCAGTACTTC
v_gene: TRBV29-1; abundance: few; j_gene: TRBJ1-4; d_gene: -; CDR3aa: CSAIRYQGPDEKLFF; CDR3nt: TGCAGCGCTATCCGCTACCAGGGGCCGGATGAAAAACTGTTTTTT
v_gene: TRBV7-6; abundance: -; j_gene: TRBJ1-2; d_gene: TRBD1; CDR3aa: CASSGGQGGDGYTF; CDR3nt: TGTGCCAGCAGCGGGGGACAGGGTGGGGATGGCTACACCTTC
v_gene: TRBV27; abundance: -; j_gene: TRBJ2-3; d_gene: TRBD2; CDR3aa: CASSLGAGGSTDTQYF; CDR3nt: TGTGCCAGCAGTTTAGGGGCGGGGGGCAGCACAGATACGCAGTATTTT
v_gene: TRBV29-1; abundance: few; j_gene: TRBJ2-3; d_gene: -; CDR3aa: CSVDIRAADTQYF; CDR3nt: TGCAGCGTTGACATCAGGGCGGCGGATACGCAGTATTTT
v_gene: TRBV7-2; abundance: -; j_gene: TRBJ2-3; d_gene: TRBD2; CDR3aa: CASRFPLGGATDTQYF; CDR3nt: TGTGCCAGCAGATTCCCGCTCGGGGGGGCCACAGATACGCAGTATTTT
v_gene: TRBV18; abundance: few; j_gene: TRBJ1-6; d_gene: TRBD1; CDR3aa: CASSPGAGGMGSPLHF; CDR3nt: TGTGCCAGCTCACCGGGAGCAGGGGGCATGGGTTCACCCCTCCACTTT
v_gene: TRBV5-5; abundance: once; j_gene: TRBJ1-4; d_gene: -; CDR3aa: CASSSTGIGSNPTNEKLFF; CDR3nt: TGTGCCAGCAGCAGCACAGGGATCGGATCAAATCCAACTAATGAAAAACTGTTTTTT
v_gene: TRBV6-5; abundance: few; j_gene: TRBJ2-5; d_gene: TRBD1; CDR3aa: CASRLGTARETQYF; CDR3nt: TGTGCCAGCAGACTCGGGACAGCGAGAGAGACCCAGTACTTC
v_gene: TRBV19; abundance: -; j_gene: TRBJ1-5; d_gene: -; CDR3aa: CASSMKIFDGATSNQPQHF; CDR3nt: TGTGCCAGTAGTATGAAGATCTTCGATGGGGCTACTAGCAATCAGCCCCAGCATTTT
v_gene: TRBV7-9; abundance: few; j_gene: TRBJ1-1; d_gene: TRBD1; CDR3aa: CASSLAGGQAAFF; CDR3nt: TGTGCCAGCAGCTTAGCCGGGGGACAGGCGGCTTTCTTT
v_gene: TRBV7-9; abundance: -; j_gene: TRBJ2-1; d_gene: -; CDR3aa: CASSFPPRGWDNEQFF; CDR3nt: TGTGCCAGCAGCTTTCCCCCACGGGGGTGGGACAATGAGCAGTTCTTC
v_gene: TRBV5-4; abundance: -; j_gene: TRBJ2-1; d_gene: TRBD2; CDR3aa: CASSWSFERGADNEQFF; CDR3nt: TGTGCCAGCAGCTGGAGTTTTGAGCGGGGGGCAGACAATGAGCAGTTCTTC
v_gene: TRBV5-1; abundance: -; j_gene: TRBJ1-6; d_gene: TRBD1; CDR3aa: CASSFTGARSPLHF; CDR3nt: TGCGCCAGCAGCTTCACAGGGGCGCGTTCACCCCTCCACTTT
v_gene: TRBV4-1; abundance: -; j_gene: TRBJ1-1; d_gene: -; CDR3aa: CASSQSFLGQNTEAFF; CDR3nt: TGCGCCAGCAGCCAATCCTTCCTAGGACAGAACACTGAAGCTTTCTTT
v_gene: TRBV6-5; abundance: -; j_gene: TRBJ1-1; d_gene: -; CDR3aa: CASEDRIHTEAFF; CDR3nt: TGTGCCAGCGAAGACAGGATCCACACTGAAGCTTTCTTT